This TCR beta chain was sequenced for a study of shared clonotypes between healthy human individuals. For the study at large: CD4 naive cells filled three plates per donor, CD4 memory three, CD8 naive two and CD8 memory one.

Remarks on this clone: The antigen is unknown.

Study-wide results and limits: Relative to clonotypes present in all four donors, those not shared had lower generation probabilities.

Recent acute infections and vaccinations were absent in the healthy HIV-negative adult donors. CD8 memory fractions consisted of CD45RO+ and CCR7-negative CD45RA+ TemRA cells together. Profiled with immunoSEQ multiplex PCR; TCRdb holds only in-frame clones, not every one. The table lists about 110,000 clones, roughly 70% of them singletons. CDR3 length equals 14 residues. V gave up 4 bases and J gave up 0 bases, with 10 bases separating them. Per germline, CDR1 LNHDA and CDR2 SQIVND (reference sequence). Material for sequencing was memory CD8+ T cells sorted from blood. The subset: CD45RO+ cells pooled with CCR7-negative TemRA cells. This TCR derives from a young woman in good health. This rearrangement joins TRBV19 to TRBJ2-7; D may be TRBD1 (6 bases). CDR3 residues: CASSTNRDSYEQYF. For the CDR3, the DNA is TGTGCCAGTAGTACAAACAGGGACTCCTACGAGCAGTACTTC.